The present T cell receptor (beta chain) was sequenced within a study of cytomegalovirus exposure and HLA in healthy donors. The PCR had 60 Vbeta and 13 Jbeta primers. Sequencing was performed with immunoSEQ multiplex PCR; in TCRdb, only in-frame clones are kept and a portion is missing. The data hold fewer than 200,000 clones, with about 85% observed a single time. A word on this clone: Its antigen remains unknown.

Looked up from germline, CDR1 is MDHEN and CDR2 is SYDVKM. Trimming took off 9 bases at V and 5 bases at J, with 7 bases between the two ends. CDR3 length: 11 residues. Study-level results: The classifier was said to identify cytomegalovirus status with high specificity and sensitivity.

The TCR was taken from a boy aged 2-9 years in good health and CMV-seronegative. The chain employs TRBV28 and TRBJ2-2; D gene uncertain. The sample consisted of PBMCs. Here the CDR3 DNA reads TGTGCCAGTCGAGATACCGGGGAGCTGTTTTTT. Translation: CASRDTGELFF.